This T cell receptor (beta chain) was recorded in a study of T-cell memory formation after mild COVID-19. Study in general: The study found TCR clusters largely donor specific. General observations from the study: Contracting clones from day 15 to 85 had balanced CD4/CD8; later expanders favoured CD4+. CD4+ contracting clones lay mainly in CM and EM, CD8+ ones in EMRA.

The CDR3 has 8 residues. Germline V gene data show CDR1 as LGHNA and CDR2 as YSLEER. V was shortened by 6 bases and J by 8 bases, with 1 base between the two germline ends. A single record per CDR3 protein comes from TCRdb applying MiXCR to the 5' RACE reads. This table holds roughly 340,000 distinct CDR3 sequences, around 15% found once. A word on this clonotype: Its specificity is unknown.

This receptor was identified in a man aged 18 to 35 who had mild COVID-19 (a few samples of this study predate the infection). Cell type and time point are not known. Sequenced material: PBMCs or a T cell subset sorted from them (not recorded which). The rearrangement links TRBV4-3 to TRBJ1-1; D gene uncertain. CDR3 sequence: CASREAFF. In DNA, the CDR3 is TGCGCCAGCAGAGAAGCTTTCTTT.